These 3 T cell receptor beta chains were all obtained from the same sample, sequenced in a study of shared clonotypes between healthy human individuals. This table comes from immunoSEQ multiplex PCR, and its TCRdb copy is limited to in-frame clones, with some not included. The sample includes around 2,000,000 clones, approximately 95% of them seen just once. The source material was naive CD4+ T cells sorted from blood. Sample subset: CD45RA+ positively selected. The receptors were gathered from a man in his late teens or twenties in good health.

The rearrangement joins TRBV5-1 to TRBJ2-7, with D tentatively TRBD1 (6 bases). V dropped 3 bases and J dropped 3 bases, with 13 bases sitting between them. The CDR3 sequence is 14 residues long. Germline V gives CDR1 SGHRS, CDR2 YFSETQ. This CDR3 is CASSSQTGLYEQYF. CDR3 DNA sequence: TGCGCCAGCAGCTCCCAGACAGGTCTCTACGAGCAGTACTTC. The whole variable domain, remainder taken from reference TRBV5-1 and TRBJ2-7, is KAGVTQTPRYLIKTRGQQVTLSCSPISGHRSVSWYQQTPGQGLQFLFEYFSETQRNKGNFPGRFSGRQFSNSRSEMNVSTLELGDSALYLCASSSQTGLYEQYFGPGTRLTVT.

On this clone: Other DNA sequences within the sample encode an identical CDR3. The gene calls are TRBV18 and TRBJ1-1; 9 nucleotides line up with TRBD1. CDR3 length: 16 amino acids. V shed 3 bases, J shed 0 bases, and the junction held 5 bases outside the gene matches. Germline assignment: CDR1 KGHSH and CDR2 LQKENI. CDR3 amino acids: CASSPRQGDMNTEAFF. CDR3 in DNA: TGTGCCAGCTCACCCAGACAGGGGGACATGAACACTGAAGCTTTCTTT.

The CDR3 protein is CASSSGTRRTDTQYF. The CDR3 DNA follows: TGTGCCAGCAGCTCCGGGACAAGGCGCACAGATACGCAGTATTTT. The chain is built from TRBV14 and TRBJ2-3, with a possible D match to TRBD1 (6 bases). In germline, CDR1 is SGHDN, CDR2 FVKESK. The CDR3 has 15 amino acids. V lost 5 bases to trimming and J lost 1 base, with 13 bases between them.